This TCR beta chain derives from a study of T cell repertoires in cytomegalovirus infection. Study at large: Epitope selection comprised recently identified HLA-C-restricted CMV epitopes and well-studied HLA-B-restricted CMV epitopes. Through public TCR beta signatures, both CMV infection and matching HLA type were indicated. Notes on the study in general: Carriage of CMV together with the relevant HLA was identifiable through cumulative public TCR beta family frequency. HLA-C-restricted, CMV-specific TCR beta clonotypes were dominant ex vivo.

Worth noting for this clonotype: As yet, its antigen is unknown. Sequence at one end of the junction differs from germline and may be a read error.

MiXCR, applied by TCRdb to the reads, yields one record per CDR3 protein. The sample shows around 81,000 distinct CDR3 sequences, approximately 42% of them seen only once. This CDR3 is built from 18 residues. Germline CDR1 is MGHRA and CDR2 is YSYEKL. The chain employs TRBV4-1 and TRBJ2-1; the D gene could be TRBD1 or TRBD2 (6 bases each). This receptor was obtained from a human donor in good health (CMV status not recorded). Some clones in this sample may be carry-over from other donors' samples. The sequencing used CD8+ T cells from cultured PBMCs, collected from culture after CMV antigen stimulation. CDR3 protein: CASSQELGGHSSCNEQFF. CDR3 coding DNA: TGCGCCAGCAGCCAAGAGTTAGGGGGGCACAGCTCCTGCAATGAGCAGTTCTTC.